This T cell receptor beta chain was retrieved from a study of blood T cell repertoires in COVID-19 (dated by TCRdb to the early 2020s). Regarding the research as a whole: The collaborator samples originated in the United States, Italy and Spain and spanned the acute and convalescent phases of COVID-19. The prospective study material was composed of cDNA or gDNA derived from T cells, B-cell-depleted T cells, or PBMCs. Deeply sampled blood TCRbeta repertoires from subjects exposed to, actively infected with, or recovered from COVID-19 were included in the dataset. The repertoires were released in a freely available public database meant as a resource for research on the immune response to SARS-CoV-2. The samples were drawn from the first 160 participants of the ongoing ImmuneRACE study and from some 1,300 subjects provided by 6 global collaborators. A de-identified subject ID, COVID-19 status, age in years and sex were almost always included in the sample metadata. Where available, HLA class I and class II types were taken from metadata supplied by the sample provider and were not determined by assay-based typing. Study-level results and caveats: Clinical and demographic metadata were provided uncurated, with the amount varying by source and participant.

Via the germline V gene (reference sequence), CDR1 is PRHDT and CDR2 FYEKMQ. Trimming takes 4 bases from V and 0 bases from J, and the germline ends sit 8 bases apart. The CDR3, from cysteine to phenylalanine, totals 14 residues. Just CDR3 DNA is preserved here, 42 bases in frame from base 1. For this clone: It has no known antigen specificity. One base away there is no much larger clone; base qualities are not given.

Each collaborating institution followed its own protocols to collect whole blood in K2EDTA tubes. Collaborator samples were shipped for TCRbeta analysis as frozen whole blood, isolated PBMCs, or DNA extracted from either sample type. TCRbeta CDR3 regions were amplified from genomic DNA using the immunoSEQ Assay, a bias-controlled multiplex PCR. Turning to the authors' computational methods: Nucleated cell counts per sample were estimated from amplification of reference gene primers within the assay. Sequence reads were collapsed and filtered to measure the absolute abundance of every unique TCRbeta CDR3 rearrangement. For each sample, productive Simpson clonality was calculated as the square root of Simpson's diversity index over productive rearrangements. TCRdb took this table from immuneACCESS and kept in-frame rearrangements with V and J called. Such tables lack part of the clones; where checked against another copy, unresolved V genes explain under half of the gap, and the rest is unexplained. V and J calls and clone size are copied from that table; D and trimming were computed from the DNA. Within this sample are over 35,000 clones, with about four fifths of them counted one time only. The top ten clonotypes cover 24% of the sample.

The sample taken for sequencing was peripheral blood. This clonotype was obtained from a human donor with acute or convalescent COVID-19. The donor label of this sample is uncertain. The chain is encoded by TRBV13 joined to TRBJ2-3, with no D gene named confidently. The CDR3 in this case is CASSSRHSTDTQYF. The DNA sequence is as follows: TGTGCCAGCAGCTCCAGACATAGCACAGATACGCAGTATTTT.